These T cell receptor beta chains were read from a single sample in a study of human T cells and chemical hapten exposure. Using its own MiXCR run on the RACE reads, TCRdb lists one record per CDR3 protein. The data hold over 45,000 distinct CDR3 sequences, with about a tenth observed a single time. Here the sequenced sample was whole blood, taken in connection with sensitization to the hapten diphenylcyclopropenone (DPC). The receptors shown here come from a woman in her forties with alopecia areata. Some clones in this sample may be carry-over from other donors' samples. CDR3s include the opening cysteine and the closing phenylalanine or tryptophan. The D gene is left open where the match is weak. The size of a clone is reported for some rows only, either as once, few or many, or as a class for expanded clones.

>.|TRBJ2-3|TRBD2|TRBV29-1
CSVGTSGGNTDTQYF
TGCAGCGTTGGGACTAGCGGGGGAAACACAGATACGCAGTATTTT
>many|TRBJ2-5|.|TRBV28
CASSHSLRGRGQETQYF
TGTGCCAGCAGCCATTCGCTGAGGGGCCGGGGCCAAGAGACCCAGTACTTC
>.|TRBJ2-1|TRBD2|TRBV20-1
CSARPGGPGNEQFF
TGCAGTGCTAGACCGGGGGGGCCCGGGAATGAGCAGTTCTTC
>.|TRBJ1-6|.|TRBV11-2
CASSLGISNSPLHF
TGTGCCAGCAGCTTAGGAATTAGTAATTCACCCCTCCACTTT
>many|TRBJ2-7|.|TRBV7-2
CASSLNGKYEQYF
TGTGCCAGCAGCCTGAACGGGAAGTACGAGCAGTACTTC
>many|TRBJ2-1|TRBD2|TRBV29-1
CSVVTSGDYNEQFF
TGCAGCGTTGTGACTAGCGGGGACTACAATGAGCAGTTCTTC
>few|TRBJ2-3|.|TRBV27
CASSSTDTQYF
TGTGCCAGCAGTAGCACAGATACGCAGTATTTT
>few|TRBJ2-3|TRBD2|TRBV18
CASSLKTSGGGASTDTQYF
TGTGCCAGCTCATTGAAGACTAGCGGGGGAGGCGCTAGCACAGATACGCAGTATTTT
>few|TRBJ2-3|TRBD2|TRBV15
CATSARTSGITDTQYF
TGTGCCACCAGCGCCCGGACTAGCGGAATCACAGATACGCAGTATTTT
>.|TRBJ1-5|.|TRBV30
CAWSFQPNQPQHF
TGTGCCTGGAGTTTTCAACCCAATCAGCCCCAGCATTTT
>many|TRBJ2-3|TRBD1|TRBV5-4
CASQRAGGPDTQYF
TGTGCCAGCCAACGGGCAGGGGGACCAGATACGCAGTATTTT
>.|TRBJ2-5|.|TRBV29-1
CSVYRAPSQETQYF
TGCAGCGTTTACAGGGCGCCCTCCCAAGAGACCCAGTACTTC
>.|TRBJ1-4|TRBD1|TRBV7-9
CASSSLDRGATNEKLFF
TGTGCCAGCAGCTCCCTGGACAGGGGGGCAACTAATGAAAAACTGTTTTTT
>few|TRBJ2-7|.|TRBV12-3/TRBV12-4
CASSSDGQWDSYEQYF
TGTGCCAGCAGTTCCGACGGACAGTGGGACTCCTACGAGCAGTACTTC
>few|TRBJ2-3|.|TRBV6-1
CASSVTTNPSTDTQYF
TGTGCCAGCAGTGTGACGACTAACCCAAGCACAGATACGCAGTATTTT
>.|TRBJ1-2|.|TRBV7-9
CASSTTPNYGYTF
TGTGCCAGCAGCACTACACCCAACTATGGCTACACCTTC
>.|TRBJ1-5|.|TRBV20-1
CSARMGGNQPQHF
TGCAGTGCTAGAATGGGGGGAAATCAGCCCCAGCATTTT
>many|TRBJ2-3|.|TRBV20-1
CSARDVDTQYF
TGCAGTGCTAGAGATGTAGATACGCAGTATTTT
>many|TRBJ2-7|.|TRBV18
CASSPATGEQYF
TGTGCCAGCTCACCGGCAACTGGCGAGCAGTACTTC
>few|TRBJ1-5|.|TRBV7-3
CASSLTRDQPQHF
TGTGCCAGCAGCTTAACGCGGGATCAGCCCCAGCATTTT
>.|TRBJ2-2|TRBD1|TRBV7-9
CASSRTGTGELFF
TGTGCCAGCAGCAGGACAGGGACCGGGGAGCTGTTTTTT
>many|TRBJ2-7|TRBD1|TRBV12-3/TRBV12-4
CASSLAGGEYEQYF
TGTGCCAGCAGTTTAGCAGGGGGCGAATACGAGCAGTACTTC
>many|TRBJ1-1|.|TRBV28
CASRTATEAFF
TGTGCCAGCAGGACAGCCACTGAAGCTTTCTTT
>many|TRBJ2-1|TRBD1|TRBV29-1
CSVERTGNEQFF
TGCAGCGTTGAGCGGACAGGGAATGAGCAGTTCTTC
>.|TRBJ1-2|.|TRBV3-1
CASSRTSQSHGYTF
TGTGCCAGCAGCCGGACGAGCCAGTCTCATGGCTACACCTTC
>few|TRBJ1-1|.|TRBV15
CASKTGAGTEAFF
TGTGCCAGCAAAACCGGGGCGGGCACTGAAGCTTTCTTT
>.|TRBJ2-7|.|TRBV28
CASSFIRGSSYEQYF
TGTGCCAGCAGTTTCATAAGGGGATCATCGTACGAGCAGTACTTC
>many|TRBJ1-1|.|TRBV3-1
CASSQKDTEAFF
TGTGCCAGCAGCCAAAAGGACACTGAAGCTTTCTTT
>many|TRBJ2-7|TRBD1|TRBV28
CASKDRAYEQYF
TGTGCCAGCAAAGACAGGGCCTACGAGCAGTACTTC
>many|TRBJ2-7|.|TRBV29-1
CSVYDGYEQYF
TGCAGCGTCTATGATGGCTACGAGCAGTACTTC
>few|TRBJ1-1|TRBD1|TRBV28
CASSPRQGYTEAFF
TGTGCCAGCAGCCCTAGACAGGGATACACTGAAGCTTTCTTT
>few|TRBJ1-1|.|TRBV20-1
CSAREGATEAFF
TGCAGTGCTAGAGAAGGGGCTACGGAAGCTTTCTTT
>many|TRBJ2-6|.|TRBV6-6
CASSPRQFSGANVLTF
TGTGCCAGCAGTCCCCGACAGTTTTCCGGGGCCAACGTCCTGACTTTC
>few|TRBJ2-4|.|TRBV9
CASSVGGAKNIQYF
TGTGCCAGCAGCGTAGGAGGAGCCAAAAACATTCAGTACTTC
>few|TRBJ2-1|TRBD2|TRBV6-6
CASSQPLAGAYNEQFF
TGTGCCAGCAGTCAACCACTAGCGGGGGCCTACAATGAGCAGTTCTTC
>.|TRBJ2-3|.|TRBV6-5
CASSLRGLGDTQYF
TGTGCCAGCAGCCTACGGGGGCTCGGAGATACGCAGTATTTT
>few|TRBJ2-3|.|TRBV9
CASSVGTASTDTQYF
TGTGCCAGCAGCGTAGGCACGGCTAGCACAGATACGCAGTATTTT